The 31 T cell receptor beta chains in this list originate from one sample, sequenced in a study of CD8 T cells in ankylosing spondylitis. Study-level findings and limits: About 8 highly homologous variants made up a TCR beta motif that seemed to typify ankylosing spondylitis blood.

No cognate antigen is known for these TCRs. TCRdb ran MiXCR on the 5' RACE reads and lists one entry per CDR3 protein. This table has 750,000 to 850,000 distinct CDR3 sequences, roughly 10% appearing once. The specimen was blood, either unsorted or a sorted T cell fraction (not recorded which). These receptors were taken from a male donor with ankylosing spondylitis.

This clonotype was seen at least ten times. The rearrangement links TRBV4-3 to TRBJ2-7, with D tentatively TRBD1 (5 bases). Trimming left V 2 bases short and J 3 bases short, with 11 bases between. CDR3 size: 14 residues. CDR1 is LGHNA and CDR2 is YSLEER in the germline V gene. The CDR3 loop is CASSQRTGIYEQYF. The CDR3 DNA reads TGCGCCAGCAGCCAACGTACAGGAATCTACGAGCAGTACTTC.

In this sample, this clonotype turned up a few times. The chain carries TRBV12-3 or TRBV12-4 and TRBJ2-7; 10 nucleotides align to TRBD1. The CDR3 has 13 amino acids. Germline trimming cut 8 bases from V and 5 bases from J; bases unmatched to any gene: 6. The CDR3 DNA sequence: TGTGCCAGCCACAGACAGGGGGCGAACGAGCAGTACTTC. This gives the protein CASHRQGANEQYF.

The genes are TRBV12-3 or TRBV12-4 and TRBJ1-1; no clear D. The CDR3 covers 13 residues. Trimming pared 2 bases from V and 4 bases from J, leaving 8 bases between. The CDR3 coding sequence is TGTGCCAGCAGTTTATGGGGTGTCACTGAAGCTTTCTTT. It translates to CASSLWGVTEAFF.

V and J are TRBV20-1 and TRBJ2-3, with D hard to call. The CDR3 totals 14 residues. Trimming took 4 bases from V and 1 from J, leaving 12 bases between them. Germline V lookup: CDR1 DFQATT, CDR2 SNEGSKA (reference sequence). CDR3: CSATPTMRTDTQYF. The CDR3 DNA reads TGCAGTGCTACCCCTACGATGCGCACAGATACGCAGTATTTT.

In its sample, this clonotype was seen a few times. This rearrangement joins TRBV6-2 or TRBV6-3 to TRBJ1-2; tentatively, D is TRBD1 (5 bases). V was shortened by 6 bases and J by 11 bases, with 16 bases between the two germline ends. Germline assignment: CDR1 MNHEY and CDR2 SVGEGT. CDR3 length equals 12 residues. The CDR3 nucleotides are TGTGCCAGCAGGGGACGGGTCGTAAGATACACCTTC. Translating gives CASRGRVVRYTF.

This clonotype has only a few counts. V gene TRBV29-1 combines with J gene TRBJ1-5, with D perhaps TRBD1 (6 bases). Germline V gene lookup returns CDR1 SQVTM and CDR2 ANQGSEA. V dropped 4 bases and J dropped 2 bases, with 12 bases sitting between them. This CDR3 spans 14 amino acids. For the CDR3, the DNA is TGCAGCGTTGTGGGGGCCGGGGGCAATCAGCCCCAGCATTTT. It yields the protein CSVVGAGGNQPQHF. The full variable domain, rest sourced from reference TRBV29-1 and TRBJ1-5, is SAVISQKPSRDICQRGTSLTIQCQVDSQVTMMFWYRQQPGQSLTLIATANQGSEATYESGFVIDKFPISRPNLTFSTLTVSNMSPEDSSIYLCSVVGAGGNQPQHFGDGTRLSIL.

This clonotype came up a few times. The chain recombines TRBV9 with TRBJ2-7, with D possibly called TRBD1 or TRBD2 (5 bases each). CDR3 length: 14 amino acids. Trimming removed 0 bases at V and 6 bases at J, with 13 bases between. Germline V gene data show CDR1 as SGDLS and CDR2 as YYNGEE. CDR3 sequence (DNA): TGTGCCAGCAGCGTAGGAACCGTTGGGGGCGAGCAGTACTTC. Translating it yields CASSVGTVGGEQYF.

The rearrangement uses TRBV18 and TRBJ1-2; D gene uncertain. Germline V gene lookup returns CDR1 KGHSH and CDR2 LQKENI. This CDR3 region has 12 residues. Trimming pared 3 bases from V and 1 base from J, leaving 3 bases between. The CDR3, as DNA: TGTGCCAGCTCACCTGTTAACTATGGCTACACCTTC. Protein: CASSPVNYGYTF.

This clonotype has a handful of counts. V usage is TRBV7-3 and J usage is TRBJ2-5, with unresolved D. Trimming took off 3 bases at V and 4 bases at J, with 9 bases between the two ends. This CDR3 has 13 amino acids. Germline lookup yields CDR1 SGHTA and CDR2 FQGTGA. As DNA, the CDR3 is TGTGCCAGCAGCTTCAGTGATCGAGAGACCCAGTACTTC. This sequence encodes CASSFSDRETQYF.

This sequence joins TRBV7-2 and TRBJ2-2; D is perhaps TRBD1 or TRBD2 (5 bases each). CDR1 is SGHTA, CDR2 FQGNSA, per germline. Trimming stripped 1 base from V and 9 bases from J, with 12 bases between. This CDR3 is 14 amino acids long. CDR3 in amino acids: CASSLGGTVRELFF. The CDR3 coding sequence is TGTGCCAGCAGCTTAGGAGGGACCGTCCGGGAGCTGTTTTTT.

This clonotype was seen many times. This chain joins TRBV20-1 and TRBJ2-2; tentative D call: TRBD2 (6 bases). The CDR3 spans 15 residues. Germline V gene lookup returns CDR1 DFQATT and CDR2 SNEGSKA (reference sequence). Trimming removed 4 bases from V and 6 bases from J, with 18 bases in between. CDR3: CSATGTLGLPGELFF. For the CDR3, the DNA is TGCAGTGCTACAGGGACTTTAGGGCTCCCCGGGGAGCTGTTTTTT.

In this sample, this clonotype turned up many times. The CDR3 is CASSYRRTLAFF. CDR3 bases: TGTGCCAGCAGTTACAGACGGACTCTGGCTTTCTTT. This chain uses TRBV6-2 or TRBV6-3 with TRBJ1-1; D gene unclear. The ends were cut back, 2 bases at V and 11 bases at J, with 12 bases in the middle. Per germline, CDR1 MNHEY and CDR2 SVGEGT. The CDR3 covers 12 residues.

V is TRBV18 and J is TRBJ1-2, with unresolved D. Deletions cut 2 bases from V and 4 bases from J, with 14 bases between. Germline V lookup: CDR1 KGHSH, CDR2 LQKENI. This CDR3 contains 15 residues. CDR3 in DNA: TGTGCCAGCTCACCAACCCGGGTCCTCTTCTATGGCTACACCTTC. Translation gives CASSPTRVLFYGYTF.

This clonotype was observed at least ten times. The V call is TRBV15, the J call TRBJ2-7; 7 nucleotides agree with TRBD1. Trimming removed 6 bases from V and 3 bases from J; junction bases left unmatched: 5. Germline loops: CDR1 LNHNV, CDR2 YYDKDF (reference sequence). The length of the CDR3 is 13 residues. Written as DNA, the CDR3 is TGTGCCACCAGTCTAGGACAGGACTACGAGCAGTACTTC. It yields the protein CATSLGQDYEQYF.

This clonotype appeared a few times. The chain couples TRBV6-5 to TRBJ2-5; D remains ambiguous. CDR1 is MNHEY, CDR2 SVGAGI, per germline. V lost 6 bases, J lost 4 bases, and 9 bases lay in between. The CDR3 covers 12 residues. CDR3 DNA sequence: TGTGCCAGCAGCCGAACGTCAGAGACCCAGTACTTC. Its translation: CASSRTSETQYF.

This clonotype was recorded a few times. The rearrangement uses TRBV20-1 and TRBJ1-5; D remains unclear. This CDR3 contains 17 residues. V gave up 2 bases and J gave up 2 bases, with 19 bases separating them. The V gene's germline CDR1 is DFQATT and CDR2 SNEGSKA (reference sequence). CDR3 loop: CSARPHDSWVGNQPQHF. CDR3 DNA: TGCAGTGCTAGACCCCATGATAGTTGGGTTGGCAATCAGCCCCAGCATTTT.

This clonotype was counted between two and nine times. The CDR3 reads CASSLFSGTGELFF. The CDR3 bases are TGTGCCAGCAGTTTATTCTCAGGCACCGGGGAGCTGTTTTTT. The chain couples TRBV28 to TRBJ2-2; D is undetermined. The CDR3 length is 14 residues. CDR1 is MDHEN and CDR2 is SYDVKM in the germline V gene. Trimming removed 1 base from V and 4 bases from J, with 7 bases in between. Drawing the rest from reference TRBV28 and TRBJ2-2, the complete variable domain is DVKVTQSSRYLVKRTGEKVFLECVQDMDHENMFWYRQDPGLGLRLIYFSYDVKMKEKGDIPEGYSVSREKKERFSLILESASTNQTSMYLCASSLFSGTGELFFGEGSRLTVL.

At least ten counts were recorded for this clonotype. The CDR3 reads CSVESRTGARTEAFF. CDR3 DNA sequence: TGCAGCGTTGAAAGCAGGACAGGGGCTCGGACTGAAGCTTTCTTT. V gene TRBV29-1 combines with J gene TRBJ1-1, with TRBD1 matching 9 bases. Trimming took 2 bases from V and 5 from J; bases not matched to a gene: 9. Germline assignment: CDR1 SQVTM and CDR2 ANQGSEA. The CDR3 is made up of 15 amino acids.

This clonotype was recorded a few times. The CDR3 nucleotides read TGCGCCAGCAGCCAAAACGAGGCAGGCCCCTACGAGCAGTACTTC. This translates into CASSQNEAGPYEQYF. This chain connects TRBV4-3 to TRBJ2-7; D is unclear. Germline V gene data show CDR1 as LGHNA and CDR2 as YSLEER. The CDR3 consists of 15 residues. Trimming removed 2 bases at V and 2 bases at J, with 13 bases between.

CDR3 DNA: TGTGCCAGCAGCTTAGAATTAGCGGGAGGGGGGGAGCAGTACTTC. The encoded protein is CASSLELAGGGEQYF. The chain recombines TRBV7-2 with TRBJ2-7, with 11 bases matching TRBD2. The CDR3 totals 15 residues. Germline trimming cut 1 base from V and 7 bases from J; bases unmatched to any gene: 6. Germline loops: CDR1 SGHTA, CDR2 FQGNSA.

This clonotype was recorded many times. The gene calls are TRBV5-1 and TRBJ2-1; D gene unclear. Trimming left V 3 bases short and J 2 bases short, with 6 bases between. Germline CDR1 is SGHRS and CDR2 is YFSETQ. This CDR3 has 13 amino acids. CDR3 bases: TGCGCCAGCAGCTCCCGGACCTACAATGAGCAGTTCTTC. Translated, it gives CASSSRTYNEQFF.

This clonotype was found a few times. The CDR3: CRGAWAARAGGYTF. The CDR3 DNA reads TGCAGGGGGGCATGGGCAGCCCGAGCGGGTGGCTACACCTTC. The V call is TRBV20-1, the J call TRBJ1-2; D perhaps matches TRBD1 (6 bases). The CDR3 runs to 14 residues. Germline V gene data show CDR1 as DFQATT and CDR2 as SNEGSKA (reference sequence).

This chain connects TRBV20-1 to TRBJ2-3; no firm D call. The CDR3 totals 15 residues. CDR1 and CDR2 (germline): DFQATT, SNEGSKA (reference sequence). V was pared by 1 base and J by 2 bases, with 13 bases between. CDR3 protein: CSARGLTPITDTQYF. CDR3 bases: TGCAGTGCTAGAGGCTTGACTCCAATCACAGATACGCAGTATTTT.

This clonotype was seen a handful of times. The V call is TRBV13, the J call TRBJ1-5; 7 bases line up with TRBD1. CDR3 length: 14 residues. The V and J ends lost 8 bases and 1 base, in that order; junction bases with no gene match: 5. CDR1 PRHDT and CDR2 FYEKMQ come from the germline V gene (reference sequence). The CDR3 loop is CASSRGKSNQPQHF. The CDR3 DNA follows: TGTGCCAGCTCCAGGGGGAAGAGCAATCAGCCCCAGCATTTT.

This clonotype has just a few counts. The chain has TRBV9 and TRBJ2-7; D might be TRBD1 (5 bases). This CDR3 region has 15 residues. In germline, CDR1 is SGDLS, CDR2 YYNGEE. Trimming left V 2 bases short and J 4 bases short, with 16 bases between. The CDR3 protein is CASSVGLDRAYEQYF. Written as DNA, the CDR3 is TGTGCCAGCAGCGTTGGTTTAGACAGAGCTTACGAGCAGTACTTC.

The genes are TRBV7-2 and TRBJ2-3; TRBD1 is a possible D gene (5 bases). Trimming took 5 bases from V and 6 from J, leaving 21 bases between them. The CDR3 consists of 16 residues. Germline V gene lookup returns CDR1 SGHTA and CDR2 FQGNSA. CDR3 coding DNA: TGTGCCAGCAGCCCAGGGATGGCCATCGGCATCGATACGCAGTATTTT. Translated: CASSPGMAIGIDTQYF.

The DNA for the CDR3 is TGCAGTGCTAGACCATTGACAGGGATGAACACTGAAGCTTTCTTT. Protein: CSARPLTGMNTEAFF. The gene calls are TRBV20-1 and TRBJ1-1, with 7 bases identical to TRBD1. The germline V gene encodes CDR1 DFQATT and CDR2 SNEGSKA (reference sequence). The CDR3 has 15 amino acids. V was pared by 2 bases and J by 0 bases, with 6 bases of the junction left unmatched.

This clonotype was detected a few times. The CDR3: CASTGTSASQETQYF. CDR3 DNA sequence: TGTGCCAGCACCGGGACTAGCGCTTCCCAAGAGACCCAGTACTTC. This rearrangement joins TRBV2 to TRBJ2-5; 10 bases match TRBD2. Germline V gives CDR1 SNHLY, CDR2 FYNNEI. V shed 7 bases and J 1 base; nucleotides not matched to a gene: 6. The CDR3 is 15 residues long.

This clonotype was counted a few times. The V gene is TRBV20-1, the J gene TRBJ1-4, with 8 bases fitting TRBD1. CDR1 is DFQATT, CDR2 SNEGSKA, per germline (reference sequence). J lost 10 bases, V lost 4 bases, and 8 bases had no gene match. This CDR3 contains 13 residues. CDR3 in amino acids: CSANRGARTKLFF. The DNA of the CDR3 is TGCAGTGCTAACAGGGGGGCGCGGACAAAACTGTTTTTT.

The chain is built from TRBV10-3 and TRBJ2-7; tentative D call: TRBD2 (5 bases). Germline V gene sequence: CDR1 ENHRY, CDR2 SYGVKD. V gave up 6 bases and J gave up 3 bases, with 12 bases separating them. The CDR3 is 13 residues long. The CDR3 coding sequence is TGTGCCATCAGCGGCGGACGGGACTACGAGCAGTACTTC. As protein: CAISGGRDYEQYF.

The sample holds a few counts of this clonotype. This chain links TRBV6-6 with TRBJ1-5; D is uncertain. The CDR3 consists of 13 residues. Trimming pared 4 bases from V and 6 bases from J, leaving 10 bases between. Germline V gene lookup returns CDR1 MNHNY and CDR2 SVGAGI (reference sequence). The CDR3 nucleotides read TGTGCCAGCAGTTTCTCGTCGAGTCAGCCCCAGCATTTT. It is translated as CASSFSSSQPQHF.